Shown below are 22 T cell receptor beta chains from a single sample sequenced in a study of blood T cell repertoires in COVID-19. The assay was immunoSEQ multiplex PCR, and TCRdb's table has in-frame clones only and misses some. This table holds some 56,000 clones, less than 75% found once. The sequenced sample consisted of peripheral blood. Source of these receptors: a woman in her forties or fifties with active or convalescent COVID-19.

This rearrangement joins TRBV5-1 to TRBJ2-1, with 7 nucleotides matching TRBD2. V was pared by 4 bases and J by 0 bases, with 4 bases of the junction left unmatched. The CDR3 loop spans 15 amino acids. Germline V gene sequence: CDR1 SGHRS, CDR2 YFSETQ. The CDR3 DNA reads TGCGCCAGCAGCCCGACTAGCTTCTCCTACAATGAGCAGTTCTTC. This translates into CASSPTSFSYNEQFF.

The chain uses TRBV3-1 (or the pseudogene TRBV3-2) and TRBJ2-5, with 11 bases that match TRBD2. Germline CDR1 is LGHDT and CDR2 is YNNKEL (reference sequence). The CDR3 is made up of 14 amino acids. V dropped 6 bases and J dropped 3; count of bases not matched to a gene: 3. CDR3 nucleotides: TGTGCCAGCAGACTAGCGGGGGCAAAAGAGACCCAGTACTTC. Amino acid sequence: CASRLAGAKETQYF.

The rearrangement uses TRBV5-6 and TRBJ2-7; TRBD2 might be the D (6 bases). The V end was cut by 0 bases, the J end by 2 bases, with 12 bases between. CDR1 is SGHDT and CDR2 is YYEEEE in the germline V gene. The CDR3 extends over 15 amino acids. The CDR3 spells CASSLVGLQAYEQYF. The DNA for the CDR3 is TGTGCCAGCAGCTTGGTGGGACTGCAGGCCTACGAGCAGTACTTC.

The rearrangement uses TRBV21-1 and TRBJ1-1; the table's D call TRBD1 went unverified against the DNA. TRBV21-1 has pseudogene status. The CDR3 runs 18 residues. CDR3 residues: CASSKGDGRAPMNTEAFF. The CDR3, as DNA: TGTGCCAGCAGCAAAGGAGACGGCAGGGCTCCGATGAACACTGAAGCTTTCTTT.

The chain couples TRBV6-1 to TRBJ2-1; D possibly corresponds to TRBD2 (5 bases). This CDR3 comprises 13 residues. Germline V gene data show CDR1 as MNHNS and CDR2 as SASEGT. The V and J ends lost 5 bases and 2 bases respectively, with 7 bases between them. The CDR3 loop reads CASSPGTYNEQFF. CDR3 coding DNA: TGTGCCAGCAGTCCGGGGACCTACAATGAGCAGTTCTTC.

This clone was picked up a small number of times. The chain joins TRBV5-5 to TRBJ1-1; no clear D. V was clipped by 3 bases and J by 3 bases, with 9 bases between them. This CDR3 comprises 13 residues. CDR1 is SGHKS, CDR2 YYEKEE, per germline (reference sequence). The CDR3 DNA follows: TGTGCCAGCAGCTCCCCCGGGTACACTGAAGCTTTCTTT. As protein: CASSSPGYTEAFF.

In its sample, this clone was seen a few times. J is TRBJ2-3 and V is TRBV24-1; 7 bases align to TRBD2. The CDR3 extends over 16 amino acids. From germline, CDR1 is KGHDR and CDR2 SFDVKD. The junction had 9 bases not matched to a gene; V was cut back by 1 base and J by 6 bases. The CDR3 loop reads CATSDFLREGHDTQYF. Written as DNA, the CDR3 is TGTGCCACCAGTGATTTTTTGAGGGAGGGCCACGATACGCAGTATTTT.

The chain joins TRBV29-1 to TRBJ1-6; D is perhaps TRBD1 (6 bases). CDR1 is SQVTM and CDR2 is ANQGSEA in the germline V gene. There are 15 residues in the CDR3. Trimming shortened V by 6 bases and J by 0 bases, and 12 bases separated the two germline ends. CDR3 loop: CSVLPDSSYNSPLHF. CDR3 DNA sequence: TGCAGCGTCCTCCCGGACAGCTCCTATAATTCACCCCTCCACTTT.

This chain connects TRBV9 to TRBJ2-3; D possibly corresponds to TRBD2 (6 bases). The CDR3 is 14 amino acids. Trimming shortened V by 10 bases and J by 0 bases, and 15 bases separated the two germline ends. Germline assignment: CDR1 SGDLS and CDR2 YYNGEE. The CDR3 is CASRLGSSTDTQYF. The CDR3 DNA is TGTGCCTCACGACTAGGGTCTAGCACAGATACGCAGTATTTT.

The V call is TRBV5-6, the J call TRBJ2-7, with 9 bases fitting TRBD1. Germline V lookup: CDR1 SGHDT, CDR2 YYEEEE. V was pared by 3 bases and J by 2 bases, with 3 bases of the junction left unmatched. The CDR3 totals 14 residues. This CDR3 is CASSSTGGAYEQYF. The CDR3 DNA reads TGTGCCAGCAGCTCGACAGGGGGAGCCTACGAGCAGTACTTC.

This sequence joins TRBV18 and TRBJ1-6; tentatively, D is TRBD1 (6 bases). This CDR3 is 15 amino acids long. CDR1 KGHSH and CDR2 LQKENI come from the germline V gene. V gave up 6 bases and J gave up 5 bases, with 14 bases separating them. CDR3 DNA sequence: TGTGCCAGCTCCCAGCAGGGGTCTGATAATTCACCCCTCCACTTT. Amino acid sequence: CASSQQGSDNSPLHF.

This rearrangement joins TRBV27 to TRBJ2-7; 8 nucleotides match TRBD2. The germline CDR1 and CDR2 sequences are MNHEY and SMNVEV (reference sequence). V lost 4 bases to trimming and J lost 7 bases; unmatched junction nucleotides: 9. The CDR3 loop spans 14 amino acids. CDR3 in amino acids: CASSSTSGTREQYF. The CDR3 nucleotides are TGTGCCAGCAGTTCCACTAGCGGTACCCGGGAGCAGTACTTC.

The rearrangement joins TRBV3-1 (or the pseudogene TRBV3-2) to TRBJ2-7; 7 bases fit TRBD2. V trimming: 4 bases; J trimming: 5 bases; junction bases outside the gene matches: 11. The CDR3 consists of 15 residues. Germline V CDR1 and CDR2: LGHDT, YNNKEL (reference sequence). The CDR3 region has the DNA TGTGCCAGCAGCCCGGGAGGAGGGAGTGGCAACGAGCAGTACTTC. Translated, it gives CASSPGGGSGNEQYF.

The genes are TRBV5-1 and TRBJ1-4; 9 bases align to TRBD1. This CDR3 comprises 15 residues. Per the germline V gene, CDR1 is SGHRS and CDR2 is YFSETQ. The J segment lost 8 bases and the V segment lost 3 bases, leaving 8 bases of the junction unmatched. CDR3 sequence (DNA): TGCGCCAGCAGCTCGACGGGACAGGGTTACGAAAAACTGTTTTTT. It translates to CASSSTGQGYEKLFF.

CDR3 sequence: CASSARDSHEQFF. The CDR3 bases are TGTGCCAGCAGCGCTCGGGACAGCCATGAGCAGTTCTTC. The chain carries TRBV7-9 and TRBJ2-1; the match to TRBD1 covers 7 bases. V dropped 5 bases and J dropped 8; count of bases not matched to a gene: 6. The CDR3 has 13 amino acids. Looked up from germline, CDR1 is SEHNR and CDR2 is FQNEAQ (reference sequence).

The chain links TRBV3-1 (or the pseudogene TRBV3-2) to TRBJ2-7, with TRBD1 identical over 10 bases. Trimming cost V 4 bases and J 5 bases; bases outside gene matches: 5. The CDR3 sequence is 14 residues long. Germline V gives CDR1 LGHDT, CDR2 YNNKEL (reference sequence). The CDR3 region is CASSRADRGNEQYF. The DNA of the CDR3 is TGTGCCAGCAGCCGAGCGGACAGGGGGAACGAGCAGTACTTC.

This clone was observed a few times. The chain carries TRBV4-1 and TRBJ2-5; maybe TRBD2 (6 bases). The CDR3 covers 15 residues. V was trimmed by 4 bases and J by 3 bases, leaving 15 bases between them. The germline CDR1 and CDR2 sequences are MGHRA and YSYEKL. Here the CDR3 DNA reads TGCGCCAGCAGCCCCTACGGGACGGGGGAAGAGACCCAGTACTTC. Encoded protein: CASSPYGTGEETQYF.

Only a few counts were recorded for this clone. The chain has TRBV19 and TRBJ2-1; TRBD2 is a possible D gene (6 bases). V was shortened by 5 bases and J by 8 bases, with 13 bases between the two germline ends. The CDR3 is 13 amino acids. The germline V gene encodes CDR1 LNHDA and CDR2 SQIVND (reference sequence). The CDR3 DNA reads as TGTGCCAGTAGTCTCGGACCGGGGGATGAGCAGTTCTTC. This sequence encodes CASSLGPGDEQFF.

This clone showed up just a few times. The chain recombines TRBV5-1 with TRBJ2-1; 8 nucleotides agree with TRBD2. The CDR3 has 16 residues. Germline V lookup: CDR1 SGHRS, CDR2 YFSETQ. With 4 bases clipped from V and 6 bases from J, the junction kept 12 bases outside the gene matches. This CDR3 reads CASSPGGSGVGNEQFF. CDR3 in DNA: TGCGCCAGCAGCCCGGGAGGTAGCGGGGTTGGCAATGAGCAGTTCTTC.

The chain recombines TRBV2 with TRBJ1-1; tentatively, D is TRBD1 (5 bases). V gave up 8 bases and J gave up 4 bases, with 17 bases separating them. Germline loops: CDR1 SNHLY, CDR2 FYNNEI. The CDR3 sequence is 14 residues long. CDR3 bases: TGTGCCAGCGAGCAGGGAGGTCTCGCCACTGAAGCTTTCTTT. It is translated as CASEQGGLATEAFF.

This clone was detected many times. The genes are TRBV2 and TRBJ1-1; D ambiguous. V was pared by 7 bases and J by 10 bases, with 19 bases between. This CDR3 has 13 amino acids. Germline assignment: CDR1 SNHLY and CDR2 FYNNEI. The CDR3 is CASTAVVEVAAFF. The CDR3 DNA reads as TGTGCCAGCACTGCCGTGGTAGAGGTTGCAGCTTTCTTT.

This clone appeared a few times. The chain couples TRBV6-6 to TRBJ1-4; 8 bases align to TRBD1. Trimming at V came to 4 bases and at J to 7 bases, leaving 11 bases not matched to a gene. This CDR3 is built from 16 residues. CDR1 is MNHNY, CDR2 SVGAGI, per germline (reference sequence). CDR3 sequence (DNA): TGTGCCAGCAGTTCCACGCCGCAGGGGGCCGGTGAAAAACTGTTTTTT. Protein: CASSSTPQGAGEKLFF.